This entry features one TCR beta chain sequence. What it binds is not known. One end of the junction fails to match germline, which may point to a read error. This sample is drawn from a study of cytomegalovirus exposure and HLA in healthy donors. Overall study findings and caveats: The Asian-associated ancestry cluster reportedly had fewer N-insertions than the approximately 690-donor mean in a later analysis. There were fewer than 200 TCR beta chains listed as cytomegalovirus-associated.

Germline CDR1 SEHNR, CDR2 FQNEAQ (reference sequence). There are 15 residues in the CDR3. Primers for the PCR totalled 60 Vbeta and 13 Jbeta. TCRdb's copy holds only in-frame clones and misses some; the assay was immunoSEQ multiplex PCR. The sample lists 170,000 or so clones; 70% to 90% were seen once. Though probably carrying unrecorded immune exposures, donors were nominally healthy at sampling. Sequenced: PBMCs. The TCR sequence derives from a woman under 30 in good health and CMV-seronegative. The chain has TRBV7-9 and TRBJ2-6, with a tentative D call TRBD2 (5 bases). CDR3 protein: CSSSPGFSGANVLTF. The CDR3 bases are TGTTCCAGCAGCCCGGGGTTCTCTGGGGCCAACGTCCTGACTTTC. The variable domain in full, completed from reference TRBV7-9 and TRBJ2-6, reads DTGVSQNPRHKITKRGQNVTFRCDPISEHNRLYWYRQTLGQGPEFLTYFQNEAQLEKSRLLSDRFSAERPKGSFSTLEIQRTEQGDSAMYLCSSSPGFSGANVLTFGAGSRLTVL.